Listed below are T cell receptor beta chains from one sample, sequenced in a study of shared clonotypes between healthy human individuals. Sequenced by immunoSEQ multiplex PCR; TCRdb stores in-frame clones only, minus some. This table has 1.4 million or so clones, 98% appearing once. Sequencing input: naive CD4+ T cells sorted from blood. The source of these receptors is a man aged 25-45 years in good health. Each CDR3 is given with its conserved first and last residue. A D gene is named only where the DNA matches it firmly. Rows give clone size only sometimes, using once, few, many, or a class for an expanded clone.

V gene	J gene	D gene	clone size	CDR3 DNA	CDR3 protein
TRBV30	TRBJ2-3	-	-	TGTGCCTGGAAACGGGCCAGGGATACGCAGTATTTT	CAWKRARDTQYF
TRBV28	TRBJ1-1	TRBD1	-	TGTGCCAGCAGTTTATGGTCGGGGACAGGGGGGTCTGGCACTGAAGCTTTCTTT	CASSLWSGTGGSGTEAFF
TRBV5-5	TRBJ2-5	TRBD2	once	TGTGCCAGCAGCCCCTCGACTAGCGGGGAGACCCAGTACTTC	CASSPSTSGETQYF
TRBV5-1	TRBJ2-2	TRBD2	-	TGCGCCAGCAGCTTACTAGCGGGAGTACCTCCCGGGGAGCTGTTTTTT	CASSLLAGVPPGELFF
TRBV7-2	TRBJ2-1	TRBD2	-	TGTGCCAGCAGCTTCCAAGCCGGGGGGGGTGAGCAGTTCTTC	CASSFQAGGGEQFF
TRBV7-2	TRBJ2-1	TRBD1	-	TGTGCCAGCAGCCCACGTCCGGGACAGCTATTCAATGAGCAGTTCTTC	CASSPRPGQLFNEQFF
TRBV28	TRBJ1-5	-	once	TGTGCCAGCAGTTTACAGGGAAGGGGCAATCAGCCCCAGCATTTT	CASSLQGRGNQPQHF
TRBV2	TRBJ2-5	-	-	TGTGCCAGCAGTGGGTATTGGGGGGAGGATGAGACCCAGTACTTC	CASSGYWGEDETQYF
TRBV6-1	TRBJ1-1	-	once	TGTGCCAGCAGTGAAGCCCAGGGGAGGACTGAAGCTTTCTTT	CASSEAQGRTEAFF
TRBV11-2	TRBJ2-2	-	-	TGTGCCAGCAGCTACGGACCCGGGGAGCTGTTTTTT	CASSYGPGELFF
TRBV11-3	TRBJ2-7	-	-	TGTGCCAGCAGCTTAGCTCAGGGCGAGCAGTACTTC	CASSLAQGEQYF
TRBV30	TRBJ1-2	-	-	TGTGCCTGGACCCGGGACACGGGCTATGGCTACACCTTC	CAWTRDTGYGYTF
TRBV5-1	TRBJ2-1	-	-	TGCGCCAGCAGCTTGAATGCCGGGACGTACAATGAGCAGTTCTTC	CASSLNAGTYNEQFF
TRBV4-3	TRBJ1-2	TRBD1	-	TGCGCCAGCAGCCAGAGGACAGGCACTAACTATGGCTACACCTTC	CASSQRTGTNYGYTF
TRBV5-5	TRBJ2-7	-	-	TGTGCCAGCAGCTCTCCCCGGAACAAACCCCCCTACGAGCAGTACTTC	CASSSPRNKPPYEQYF
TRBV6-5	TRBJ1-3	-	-	TGTGCCAGCAGTTATCTCGGAGACTCTGGAAACACCATATATTTT	CASSYLGDSGNTIYF
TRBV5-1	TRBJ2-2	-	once	TGCGCCAGCACACCGGGACACTTAAACACCGGGGAGCTGTTTTTT	CASTPGHLNTGELFF
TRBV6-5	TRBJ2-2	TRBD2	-	TGTGCCAGCAGTACGGGAGGGAACACCGGGGAGCTGTTTTTT	CASSTGGNTGELFF
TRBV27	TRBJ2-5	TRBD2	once	TGTGCCAGCAGTTTATATACGGGAGGGGTAGAGACCCAGTACTTC	CASSLYTGGVETQYF
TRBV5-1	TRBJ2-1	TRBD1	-	TGCGCCAGCAGCCAGGACAGGGCGACCCAGTTCTTC	CASSQDRATQFF
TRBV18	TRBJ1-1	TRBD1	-	TGTGCCAGCGGGGGACAGCAGAACACTGAAGCTTTCTTT	CASGGQQNTEAFF
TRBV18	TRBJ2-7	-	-	TGTGCCAGCTCACCAAGGGGTTCTTCCTACGAGCAGTACTTC	CASSPRGSSYEQYF
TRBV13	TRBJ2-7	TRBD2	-	TGTGCCAGCAGCTTTTCAGGGGGCACTAGCGGGAGGGCAAGGGACGAGCAGTACTTC	CASSFSGGTSGRARDEQYF
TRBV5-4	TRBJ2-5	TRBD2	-	TGTGCCAGCAGCTTGGCAGTGTGGCGGGAGGGCCAGGAGACCCAGTACTTC	CASSLAVWREGQETQYF
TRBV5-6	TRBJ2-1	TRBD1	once	TGTGCCAGCAGCATATTGCACAGGGGATCAGGCAATGAGCAGTTCTTC	CASSILHRGSGNEQFF
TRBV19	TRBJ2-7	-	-	TGTGCCAGTAGTACTCAAGGGTGGGGAGACTACGAGCAGTACTTC	CASSTQGWGDYEQYF
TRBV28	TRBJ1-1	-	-	TGTGCCAGCAGTTTTCCGGGGATCAGAGCTTTCTTT	CASSFPGIRAFF
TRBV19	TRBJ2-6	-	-	TGTGCAAGTACTCGGACCCACTCTGGGGCCAACGTCCTGACTTTC	CASTRTHSGANVLTF
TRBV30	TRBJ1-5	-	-	TGTGCCTGGAGTGTAGGGGGGAATCAGCCCCAGCATTTT	CAWSVGGNQPQHF
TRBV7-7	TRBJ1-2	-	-	TGTGCTAGCAGCCATCGACAGGACAAATACTATGGCTACACCTTC	CASSHRQDKYYGYTF
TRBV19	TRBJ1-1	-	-	TGTGCCAGTACCACAAGGACGGCGTGGACTGAAGCTTTCTTT	CASTTRTAWTEAFF
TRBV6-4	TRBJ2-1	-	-	TGTGCCAGCAGTGACTCGTACCTGGAGGGGGTCGATGAGCAGTTCTTC	CASSDSYLEGVDEQFF
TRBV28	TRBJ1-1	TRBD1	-	TGTGCCAGCCGACAGGGAGGGAGTAACACTGAAGCTTTCTTT	CASRQGGSNTEAFF
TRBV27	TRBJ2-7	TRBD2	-	TGTGCCAGCAGAAAAGGACTAGCGGGAGGAATCTACGAGCAGTACTTC	CASRKGLAGGIYEQYF
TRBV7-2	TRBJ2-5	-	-	TGTGCCAGCAAGCTTGGAGGGGGAAGGAGTCAAGAGACCCAGTACTTC	CASKLGGGRSQETQYF
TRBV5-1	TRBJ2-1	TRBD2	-	TGCGCCAGCAGCTCAGGACTAGCGGGAGGTTTTGGGTTCAATGAGCAGTTCTTC	CASSSGLAGGFGFNEQFF
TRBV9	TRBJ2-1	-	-	TGTGCCAGCAGCAAAAGACTAGTTGCGCTCGATGAGCAGTTCTTC	CASSKRLVALDEQFF
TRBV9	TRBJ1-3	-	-	TGTGCCAGCAGCGTAGCTACTAGTACCAGGAACTCTGGAAACACCATATATTTT	CASSVATSTRNSGNTIYF
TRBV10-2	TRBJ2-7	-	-	TGCGCCAGCAGGTCAGCCAGCTACGAGCAGTACTTC	CASRSASYEQYF
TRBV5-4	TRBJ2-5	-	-	TGTGCCAGCAGCTTGGGGTACCAAGAGACCCAGTACTTC	CASSLGYQETQYF